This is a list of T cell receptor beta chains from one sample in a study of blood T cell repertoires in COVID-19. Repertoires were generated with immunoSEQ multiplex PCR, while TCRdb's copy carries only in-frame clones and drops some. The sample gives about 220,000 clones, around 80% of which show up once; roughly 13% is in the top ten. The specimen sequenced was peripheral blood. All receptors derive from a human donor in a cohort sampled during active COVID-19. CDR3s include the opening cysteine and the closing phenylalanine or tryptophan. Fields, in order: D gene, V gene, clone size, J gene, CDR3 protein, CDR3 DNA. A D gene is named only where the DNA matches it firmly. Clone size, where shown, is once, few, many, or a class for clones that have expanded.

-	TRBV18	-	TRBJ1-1	CASSPLPTGNTEAFF	TGTGCCAGCTCACCACTCCCGACAGGGAACACTGAAGCTTTCTTT
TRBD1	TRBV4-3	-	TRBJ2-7	CASSPGTGYPPGDEQYF	TGCGCCAGCAGCCCCGGGACAGGGTACCCACCGGGGGACGAGCAGTACTTC
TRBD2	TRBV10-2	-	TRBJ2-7	CASTLSGSINEQYF	TGCGCCAGCACCCTTAGCGGGAGCATAAACGAGCAGTACTTC
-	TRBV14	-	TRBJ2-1	CASSPAKRWAYNEQFF	TGTGCCAGCAGCCCCGCCAAGAGGTGGGCCTACAATGAGCAGTTCTTC
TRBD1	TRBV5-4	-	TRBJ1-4	CASSSGQGEKLFF	TGTGCCAGCAGCTCCGGACAGGGAGAAAAACTGTTTTTT
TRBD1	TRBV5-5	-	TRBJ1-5	CASNRDSPSSNQPQHF	TGTGCCAGCAATAGGGACAGCCCATCTAGCAATCAGCCCCAGCATTTT
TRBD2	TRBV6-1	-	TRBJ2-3	CASSELGLAGAKTDTQYF	TGTGCCAGCAGTGAGCTTGGACTAGCGGGAGCCAAAACAGATACGCAGTATTTT
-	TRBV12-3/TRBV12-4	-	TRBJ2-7	CASSLQDIYEQYF	TGTGCCAGCAGTTTACAGGACATTTACGAGCAGTACTTC
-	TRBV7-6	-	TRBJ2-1	CASSLAQARQFVGNEQFF	TGTGCCAGCAGCTTAGCGCAGGCTAGACAGTTTGTAGGGAATGAGCAGTTCTTC
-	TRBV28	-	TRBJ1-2	CASSSPRAYTYGYTF	TGTGCCAGCAGTTCCCCCAGGGCCTACACCTATGGCTACACCTTC
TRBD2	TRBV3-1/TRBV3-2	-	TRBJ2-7	CASSQTRTSGTYEQYF	TGTGCCAGCAGCCAGACCAGGACTAGCGGAACCTACGAGCAGTACTTC
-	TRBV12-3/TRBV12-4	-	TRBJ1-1	CASSMTGDTEAFF	TGTGCCAGCAGTATGACAGGTGACACTGAAGCTTTCTTT
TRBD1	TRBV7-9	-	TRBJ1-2	CASSLGQGFNYGYTF	TGTGCCAGCAGCTTAGGACAGGGGTTTAACTATGGCTACACCTTC
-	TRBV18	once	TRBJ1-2	CASSPIEGSSYGYTF	TGTGCCAGCTCACCTATCGAGGGTTCGAGCTATGGCTACACCTTC
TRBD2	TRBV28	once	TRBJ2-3	CASTSAGGTSGRASTDTQYF	TGTGCCAGCACTTCAGCGGGGGGGACTAGCGGGAGGGCTAGCACAGATACGCAGTATTTT
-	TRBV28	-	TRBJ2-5	CASSLVREGKTQYF	TGTGCCAGCAGTTTAGTCAGGGAAGGAAAGACCCAGTACTTC
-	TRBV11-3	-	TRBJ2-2	CASSHRGTNTGELFF	TGTGCCAGCAGCCACCGGGGGACGAACACCGGGGAGCTGTTTTTT
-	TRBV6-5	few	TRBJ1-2	CASRTVSGYTF	TGTGCCAGCAGGACAGTCTCAGGCTACACCTTC
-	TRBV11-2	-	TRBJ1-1	CASLFRGGLGTEAFF	TGTGCCAGCCTCTTCCGTGGGGGCTTGGGCACTGAAGCTTTCTTT
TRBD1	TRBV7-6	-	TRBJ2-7	CASSLEFGTGRGYEQYF	TGTGCCAGCAGCTTAGAGTTTGGGACAGGGAGAGGCTACGAGCAGTACTTC
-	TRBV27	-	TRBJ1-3	CASSLIQGGDTIYF	TGTGCCAGCAGTTTAATCCAGGGAGGGGACACCATATATTTT
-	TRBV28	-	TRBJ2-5	CASSGQTIQETQYF	TGTGCCAGCAGTGGGCAGACGATCCAAGAGACCCAGTACTTC
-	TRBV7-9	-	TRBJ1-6	CASQRAGDNSPLHF	TGTGCCAGCCAGCGCGCGGGGGATAATTCACCCCTCCACTTT
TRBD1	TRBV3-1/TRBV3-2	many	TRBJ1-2	CASSLRRDRGRKDSGYTF	TGTGCCAGCAGCCTTCGGAGGGACAGGGGGCGAAAGGATTCTGGCTACACCTTC
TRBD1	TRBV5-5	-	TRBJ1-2	CASERDRGNYGYTF	TGTGCCAGCGAGCGTGACAGGGGTAACTATGGCTACACCTTC
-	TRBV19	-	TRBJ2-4	CASAGQTGIQYF	TGTGCCAGCGCGGGCCAAACGGGTATTCAGTACTTC
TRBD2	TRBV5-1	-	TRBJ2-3	CASSFSSGASSTDTQYF	TGCGCCAGCAGCTTTTCGAGCGGGGCCTCAAGCACAGATACGCAGTATTTT
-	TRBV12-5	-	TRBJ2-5	CASGLGGFETQYF	TGTGCTAGTGGTTTAGGGGGATTTGAGACCCAGTACTTC
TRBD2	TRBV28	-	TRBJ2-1	CASRLREGQIGANEQFF	TGTGCCAGCAGGTTGCGGGAGGGCCAAATTGGGGCCAATGAGCAGTTCTTC
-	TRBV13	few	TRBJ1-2	CASSPEGVDYGYTF	TGTGCCAGCAGCCCCGAGGGGGTTGACTATGGCTACACCTTC